The text below deals with one TCR beta chain. The antigen remains undetermined. Repertoires were generated with immunoSEQ multiplex PCR, while TCRdb's copy carries only in-frame clones and drops some. This table has 220,000 or so clones, around four fifths appearing once. The data were obtained in a study of cytomegalovirus exposure and HLA in healthy donors. Germline V gives CDR1 SGDLS, CDR2 YYNGEE. The CDR3 spans 16 residues. The ends lost 4 bases at V and 7 bases at J; junction bases unmatched: 12. Study-wide findings and caveats: Reports indicated that the classifier achieved high specificity and sensitivity in diagnosing cytomegalovirus status. Testing in vitro showed a few CMV-associated chains specific for CMV antigens. Some TCR beta chains (more than 150 of them) were listed as cytomegalovirus-associated.

The rearrangement joins TRBV9 to TRBJ1-2; 11 bases align to TRBD1. The source material was PBMCs. This clonotype was obtained from a woman aged 18-35 years in good health and CMV-seronegative. CDR3 sequence: CASSPRTGQGAFGYTF. CDR3 in DNA: TGTGCCAGCAGCCCTCGTACCGGACAGGGGGCCTTTGGCTACACCTTC. The variable domain in full, with the rest retrieved from reference TRBV9 and TRBJ1-2, is DSGVTQTPKHLITATGQRVTLRCSPRSGDLSVYWYQQSLDQGLQFLIQYYNGEERAKGNILERFSAQQFPDLHSELNLSSLELGDSALYFCASSPRTGQGAFGYTFGSGTRLTVV.